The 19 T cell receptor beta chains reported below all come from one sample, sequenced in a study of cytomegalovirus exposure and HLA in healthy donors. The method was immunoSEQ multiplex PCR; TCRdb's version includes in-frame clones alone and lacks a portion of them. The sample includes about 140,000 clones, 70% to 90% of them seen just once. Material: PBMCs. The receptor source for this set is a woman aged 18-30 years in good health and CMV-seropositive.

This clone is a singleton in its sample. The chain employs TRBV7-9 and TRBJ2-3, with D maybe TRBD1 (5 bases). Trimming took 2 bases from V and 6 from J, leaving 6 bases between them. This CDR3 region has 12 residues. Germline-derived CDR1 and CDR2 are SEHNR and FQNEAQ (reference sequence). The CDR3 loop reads CASSLYRDTQYF. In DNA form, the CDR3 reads TGTGCCAGCAGCTTATACAGGGATACGCAGTATTTT.

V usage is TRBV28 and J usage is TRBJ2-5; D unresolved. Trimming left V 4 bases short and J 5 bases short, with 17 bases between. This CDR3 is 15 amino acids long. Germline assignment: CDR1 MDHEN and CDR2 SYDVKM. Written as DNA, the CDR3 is TGTGCCAGCAGTTCCGCGACCCAGTCGAGGGAGACCCAGTACTTC. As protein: CASSSATQSRETQYF.

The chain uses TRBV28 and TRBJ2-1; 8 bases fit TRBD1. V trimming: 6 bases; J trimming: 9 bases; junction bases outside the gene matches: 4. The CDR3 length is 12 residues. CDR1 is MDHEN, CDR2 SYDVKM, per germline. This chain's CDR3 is CASRPTGVEQFF. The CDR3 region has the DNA TGTGCCAGCAGGCCGACAGGGGTTGAGCAGTTCTTC.

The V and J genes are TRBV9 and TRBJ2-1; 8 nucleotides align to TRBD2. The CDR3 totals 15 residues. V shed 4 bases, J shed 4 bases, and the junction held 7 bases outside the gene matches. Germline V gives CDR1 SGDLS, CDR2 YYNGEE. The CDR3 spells CASSPRVAGYNEQFF. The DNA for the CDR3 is TGTGCCAGCAGCCCGCGGGTAGCGGGGTACAATGAGCAGTTCTTC. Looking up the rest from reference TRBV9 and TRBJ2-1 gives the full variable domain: DSGVTQTPKHLITATGQRVTLRCSPRSGDLSVYWYQQSLDQGLQFLIQYYNGEERAKGNILERFSAQQFPDLHSELNLSSLELGDSALYFCASSPRVAGYNEQFFGPGTRLTVL.

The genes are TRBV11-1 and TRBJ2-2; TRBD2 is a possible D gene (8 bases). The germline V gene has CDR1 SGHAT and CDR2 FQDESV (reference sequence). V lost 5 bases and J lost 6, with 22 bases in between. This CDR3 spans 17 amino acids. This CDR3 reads CASSERRGGGTAGELFF. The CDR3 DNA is TGTGCCAGCAGCGAGCGACGAGGCGGGGGGACAGCCGGGGAGCTGTTTTTT.

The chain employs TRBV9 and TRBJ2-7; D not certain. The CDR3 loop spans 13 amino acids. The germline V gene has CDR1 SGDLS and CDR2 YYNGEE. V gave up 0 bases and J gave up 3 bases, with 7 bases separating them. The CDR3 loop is CASSVDGDYEQYF. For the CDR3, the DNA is TGTGCCAGCAGCGTAGACGGAGACTACGAGCAGTACTTC.

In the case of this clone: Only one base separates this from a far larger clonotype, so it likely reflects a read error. This CDR3 reads CASTNSYTGELFF. CDR3 DNA sequence: TGTGCCAGCACCAACAGTTACACCGGGGAGCTGTTTTTT. The gene calls are TRBV7-3 and TRBJ2-2; no clear D gene. The length of the CDR3 is 13 residues. V dropped 7 bases and J dropped 3 bases, with 9 bases sitting between them. CDR1 and CDR2 from the germline V gene are SGHTA and FQGTGA.

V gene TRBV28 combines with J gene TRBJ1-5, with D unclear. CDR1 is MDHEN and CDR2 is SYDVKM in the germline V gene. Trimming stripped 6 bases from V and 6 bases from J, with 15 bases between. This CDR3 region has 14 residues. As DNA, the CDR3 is TGTGCCAGCAGCCCTTCATCCCATAGTCAGCCCCAGCATTTT. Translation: CASSPSSHSQPQHF.

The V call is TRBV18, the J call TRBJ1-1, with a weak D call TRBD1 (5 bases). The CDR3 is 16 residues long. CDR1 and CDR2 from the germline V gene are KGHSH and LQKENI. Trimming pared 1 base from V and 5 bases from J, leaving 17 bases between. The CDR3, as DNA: TGTGCCAGCTCACCACGGTCCCAGGTGGCAGGGACTGAAGCTTTCTTT. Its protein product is CASSPRSQVAGTEAFF. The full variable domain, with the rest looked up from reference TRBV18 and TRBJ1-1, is NAGVMQNPRHLVRRRGQEARLRCSPMKGHSHVYWYRQLPEEGLKFMVYLQKENIIDESGMPKERFSAEFPKEGPSILRIQQVVRGDSAAYFCASSPRSQVAGTEAFFGQGTRLTVV.

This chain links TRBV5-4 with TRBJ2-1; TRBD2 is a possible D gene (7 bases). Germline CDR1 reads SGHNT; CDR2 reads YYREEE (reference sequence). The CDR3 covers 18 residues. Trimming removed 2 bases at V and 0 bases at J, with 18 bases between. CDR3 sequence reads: CASSLMAGADSSYNEQFF. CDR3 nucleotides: TGTGCCAGCAGCTTAATGGCGGGGGCAGACAGCTCCTACAATGAGCAGTTCTTC.

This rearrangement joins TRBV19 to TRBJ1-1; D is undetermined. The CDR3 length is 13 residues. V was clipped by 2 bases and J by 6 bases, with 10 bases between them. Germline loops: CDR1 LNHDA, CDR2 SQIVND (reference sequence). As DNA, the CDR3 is TGTGCCAGTAGTATATTGACCGCGGCTGAAGCTTTCTTT. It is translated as CASSILTAAEAFF.

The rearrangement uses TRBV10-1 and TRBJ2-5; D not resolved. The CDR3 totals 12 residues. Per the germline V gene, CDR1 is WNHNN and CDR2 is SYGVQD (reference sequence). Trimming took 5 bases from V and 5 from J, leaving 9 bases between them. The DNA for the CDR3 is TGCGCCAGCAGTTCAGGAATCGAGACCCAGTACTTC. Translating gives CASSSGIETQYF.

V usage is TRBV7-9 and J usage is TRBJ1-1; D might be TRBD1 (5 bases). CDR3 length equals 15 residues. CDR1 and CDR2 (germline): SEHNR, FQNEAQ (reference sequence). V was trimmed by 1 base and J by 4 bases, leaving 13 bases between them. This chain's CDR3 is CASSLGDLGPTEAFF. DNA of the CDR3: TGTGCCAGCAGCTTAGGGGACTTGGGGCCCACTGAAGCTTTCTTT.

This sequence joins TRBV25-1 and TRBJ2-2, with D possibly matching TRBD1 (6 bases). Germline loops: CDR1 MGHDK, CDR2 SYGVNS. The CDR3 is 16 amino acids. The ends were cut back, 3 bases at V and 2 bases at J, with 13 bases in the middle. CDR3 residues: CASSDWVDRNTGELFF. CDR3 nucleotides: TGTGCCAGCAGTGATTGGGTGGACAGAAACACCGGGGAGCTGTTTTTT.

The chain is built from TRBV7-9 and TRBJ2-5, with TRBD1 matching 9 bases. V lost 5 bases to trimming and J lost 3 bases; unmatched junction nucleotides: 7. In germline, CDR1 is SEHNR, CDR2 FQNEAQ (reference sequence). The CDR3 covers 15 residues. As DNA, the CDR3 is TGTGCCAGCAGCGCCCGGGACAGGGCAAAAGAGACCCAGTACTTC. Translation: CASSARDRAKETQYF. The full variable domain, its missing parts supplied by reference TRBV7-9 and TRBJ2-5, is DTGVSQNPRHKITKRGQNVTFRCDPISEHNRLYWYRQTLGQGPEFLTYFQNEAQLEKSRLLSDRFSAERPKGSFSTLEIQRTEQGDSAMYLCASSARDRAKETQYFGPGTRLLVL.

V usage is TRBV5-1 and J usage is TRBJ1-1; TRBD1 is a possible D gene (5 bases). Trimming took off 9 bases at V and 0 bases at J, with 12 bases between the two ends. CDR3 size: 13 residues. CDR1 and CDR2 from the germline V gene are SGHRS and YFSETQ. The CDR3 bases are TGCGCCACGTCACCGACAGTGAACACTGAAGCTTTCTTT. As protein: CATSPTVNTEAFF.

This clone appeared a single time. The CDR3 is CASSWDSVETEAFF. The CDR3 region has the DNA TGCGCCAGCAGCTGGGACAGCGTGGAGACTGAAGCTTTCTTT. The chain joins TRBV5-1 to TRBJ1-1; 7 nucleotides align to TRBD1. CDR1 and CDR2 (germline): SGHRS, YFSETQ. This CDR3 spans 14 amino acids. Losses at the gene ends were 3 bases for V and 5 bases for J; bases not matched to a gene: 7.

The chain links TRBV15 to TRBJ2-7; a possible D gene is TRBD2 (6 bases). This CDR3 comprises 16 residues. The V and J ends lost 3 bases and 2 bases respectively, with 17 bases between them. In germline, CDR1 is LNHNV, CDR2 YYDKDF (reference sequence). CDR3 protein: CATSSELAWETYEQYF. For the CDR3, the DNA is TGTGCCACCAGCAGCGAACTAGCCTGGGAGACCTACGAGCAGTACTTC.

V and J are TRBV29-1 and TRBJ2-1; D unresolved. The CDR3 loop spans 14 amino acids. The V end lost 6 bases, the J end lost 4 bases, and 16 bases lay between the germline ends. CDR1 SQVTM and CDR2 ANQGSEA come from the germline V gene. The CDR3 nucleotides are TGCAGCGTCAAACTACCCGCCCGTTACAATGAGCAGTTCTTC. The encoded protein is CSVKLPARYNEQFF.